These T cell receptor beta chains were read from a single sample in a study of healthy donors' naive CD4 and CD8 T cells. TCRdb reprocessed the reads with MiXCR, giving one entry per CDR3 protein. The table includes 200,000 or so distinct CDR3 sequences, 65% to 75% detected once. Sequenced sample: naive CD4+ and CD8+ T cells sorted from blood, pooled from several donors. These receptors came from a pool of human donors in good health; the sample pools cells from several healthy donors. Each CDR3 is given with its conserved first and last residue. The D gene is left open where the match is weak. Not all rows give a size; the values are once, few, many and, for expanded clones, a class.

J	D	V	size	DNA	CDR3
TRBJ1-2	.	TRBV7-2	.	TGTGCCAGCAGCTTAATGGCGGCCAACTATGGCTACACCTTC	CASSLMAANYGYTF
TRBJ2-7	.	TRBV29-1	.	TGCAGCGGGGGAGACAGAAACTACGAGCAGTACTTC	CSGGDRNYEQYF
TRBJ2-7	TRBD2	TRBV29-1	once	TGCAGCGTTGAAGTAGCGGGGAGATCCTACGAGCAGTACTTC	CSVEVAGRSYEQYF
TRBJ1-6	.	TRBV6-5	.	TGTGCCAGCAGCCTACCCCCAGGACAAACCTATAATTCACCCCTCCACTTT	CASSLPPGQTYNSPLHF
TRBJ1-2	.	TRBV18	.	TGTGCCAGCTCACCCCGGGAAAACTATGGCTACACCTTC	CASSPRENYGYTF
TRBJ2-1	TRBD1	TRBV29-1	.	TGCAGCGTGGACGGACAGGGGATGGGTCACAATGAGCAGTTCTTC	CSVDGQGMGHNEQFF
TRBJ2-5	.	TRBV29-1	.	TGCAGCGTTGTGAGAGAGACCCAGTACTTC	CSVVRETQYF
TRBJ1-1	TRBD1	TRBV29-1	.	TGCAGCGTACACACAGGGGGTGGAACTGAAGCTTTCTTT	CSVHTGGGTEAFF
TRBJ2-1	.	TRBV6-5	.	TGTGCCAGCAGTCCTTCGTACAATGAGCAGTTCTTC	CASSPSYNEQFF
TRBJ2-4	.	TRBV27	.	TGTGCCAGCTCCCTCGGGAACATTCAGTACTTC	CASSLGNIQYF
TRBJ2-7	TRBD2	TRBV7-2	.	TGTGCCAGCAGCTTAGAGCGGGGGGCGGACGAGCAGTACTTC	CASSLERGADEQYF
TRBJ1-3	.	TRBV30	once	TGTGCCTGGATCGGTGTTCGCTCTGGAAACACCATATATTTT	CAWIGVRSGNTIYF
TRBJ2-7	TRBD2	TRBV27	.	TGTGCCAGCAGTCCATGGGGGGGGTCCTCCTACGAGCAGTACTTC	CASSPWGGSSYEQYF
TRBJ1-5	.	TRBV2	.	TGTGCCAGCACCTCAAGAGAATTTCAGCCCCAGCATTTT	CASTSREFQPQHF
TRBJ1-1	.	TRBV20-1	.	TGCAGTGCTACGAAGGGGAGTGGGAACACTGAAGCTTTCTTT	CSATKGSGNTEAFF
TRBJ1-1	.	TRBV18	.	TGTGCCAGCTCACCACCGGGGTACACTGAAGCTTTCTTT	CASSPPGYTEAFF
TRBJ2-1	TRBD1	TRBV29-1	.	TGCAGCGTTGAAAGTCGGACAGGGGATGACAATGAGCAGTTCTTC	CSVESRTGDDNEQFF
TRBJ2-5	TRBD2	TRBV29-1	few	TGCAGCGTGGGACTAGCGGGGCAAGAGACCCAGTACTTC	CSVGLAGQETQYF
TRBJ2-3	.	TRBV29-1	.	TGCAGTGGGTCCGGGACTAGCACAGATACGCAGTATTTT	CSGSGTSTDTQYF
TRBJ1-1	.	TRBV6-5	.	TGTGCCAGCAGTCAAGTCAGTGGCACTGAAGCTTTCTTT	CASSQVSGTEAFF
TRBJ2-7	TRBD2	TRBV29-1	.	TGCAGCGTGCTAGCGGGGGACGGCTACGAGCAGTACTTC	CSVLAGDGYEQYF
TRBJ1-5	TRBD1	TRBV12-3/TRBV12-4	.	TGTGCCAGCAGGCCGGGACAGGGGAGTCAGCCCCAGCATTTT	CASRPGQGSQPQHF
TRBJ1-3	.	TRBV27	.	TGTGCCAGCAGTTTATCCCGGGCGCCTGGAAACACCATATATTTT	CASSLSRAPGNTIYF
TRBJ1-5	.	TRBV19	.	TGTGCCAGTAGTGACACAGGGAAGTGGCAGCCCCAGCATTTT	CASSDTGKWQPQHF
TRBJ2-7	TRBD2	TRBV19	.	TGTGCCAGTAGCTCGACTAGCGGGAACTACGAGCAGTACTTC	CASSSTSGNYEQYF
TRBJ2-7	TRBD2	TRBV27	.	TGTGCCAGCAGTTTGAGACTAGCTGGGAACTACGAGCAGTACTTC	CASSLRLAGNYEQYF
TRBJ1-2	.	TRBV6-2/TRBV6-3	.	TGTGCCAGCAGCCGGGACTCTGGCGGCTACACCTTC	CASSRDSGGYTF
TRBJ2-5	.	TRBV10-3	few	TGTGCCATCGGGACCGTGGAGACCCAGTACTTC	CAIGTVETQYF